The rows below give T cell receptor beta chains drawn from one sample of a study of cytomegalovirus exposure and HLA in healthy donors. Here immunoSEQ multiplex PCR was the method, and the copy in TCRdb shows in-frame clones only, minus some. The repertoire holds around 78,000 clones, with roughly 64% as singletons. The sequenced material came from PBMCs. Every receptor here comes from a man aged 30-40 years in good health and CMV-seropositive. The CDR3 runs from the conserved cysteine through the conserved F or W. D genes are given only for firm matches. Size values are once, few and many counts, or a class for expanded clones, and some rows have none.

j_gene: TRBJ2-3
abundance: NA
d_gene: NA
v_gene: TRBV28
CDR3aa: CASSFFYDTQYF
CDR3nt: TGTGCCAGCAGTTTTTTTTATGATACGCAGTATTTT

j_gene: TRBJ2-1
abundance: NA
d_gene: NA
v_gene: TRBV29-1
CDR3aa: CSVGRSRSGFNEQFF
CDR3nt: TGCAGCGTTGGGCGGTCTAGGAGTGGGTTTAATGAGCAGTTCTTC

j_gene: TRBJ1-1
abundance: few
d_gene: NA
v_gene: TRBV5-6
CDR3aa: CASRVQSTEAFF
CDR3nt: TGTGCCAGCAGAGTTCAGTCAACTGAAGCTTTCTTT

j_gene: TRBJ2-1
abundance: NA
d_gene: TRBD2
v_gene: TRBV7-7
CDR3aa: CASSPLASSYNEQFF
CDR3nt: TGTGCTAGCAGCCCACTAGCGAGCTCCTACAATGAGCAGTTCTTC

j_gene: TRBJ1-1
abundance: few
d_gene: NA
v_gene: TRBV27
CDR3aa: CASSLSVNTEAFF
CDR3nt: TGTGCCAGCAGTCTTTCGGTGAACACTGAAGCTTTCTTT

j_gene: TRBJ1-4
abundance: NA
d_gene: NA
v_gene: TRBV12-2
CDR3aa: CASRTTGTLGPTNEKLFF
CDR3nt: TGTGCAAGTCGCACTACAGGGACGCTTGGTCCAACTAATGAAAAACTGTTTTTT

j_gene: TRBJ2-7
abundance: NA
d_gene: TRBD2
v_gene: TRBV2
CDR3aa: CASKSSGSTYEQYF
CDR3nt: TGTGCCAGCAAGTCTAGCGGGAGCACCTACGAGCAGTACTTC

j_gene: TRBJ2-1
abundance: once
d_gene: NA
v_gene: TRBV28
CDR3aa: CASSTYNEQFF
CDR3nt: TGTGCCAGCAGTACTTACAATGAGCAGTTCTTC

j_gene: TRBJ2-5
abundance: NA
d_gene: NA
v_gene: TRBV5-1
CDR3aa: CASSSSGRLQETQYF
CDR3nt: TGCGCCAGCAGCTCCTCGGGGAGACTCCAAGAGACCCAGTACTTC

j_gene: TRBJ2-3
abundance: NA
d_gene: TRBD1
v_gene: TRBV7-7
CDR3aa: CASSLGRTGLDTQYF
CDR3nt: TGTGCTAGCAGCTTAGGGAGGACAGGGTTGGATACGCAGTATTTT

j_gene: TRBJ2-7
abundance: NA
d_gene: TRBD1
v_gene: TRBV27
CDR3aa: CASRGQAYEQYF
CDR3nt: TGTGCCAGCAGGGGACAGGCCTACGAGCAGTACTTC

j_gene: TRBJ1-2
abundance: few
d_gene: NA
v_gene: TRBV29-1
CDR3aa: CSVDVGLFEGYTF
CDR3nt: TGCAGCGTTGACGTCGGTCTGTTTGAGGGCTACACCTTC

j_gene: TRBJ1-4
abundance: NA
d_gene: NA
v_gene: TRBV6-5
CDR3aa: CASSYLGGINEKLFF
CDR3nt: TGTGCCAGCAGTTACCTAGGAGGGATTAATGAAAAACTGTTTTTT

j_gene: TRBJ2-1
abundance: NA
d_gene: TRBD2
v_gene: TRBV19
CDR3aa: CASSARRGGRNEQFF
CDR3nt: TGTGCCAGTAGTGCTCGGCGGGGGGGCCGCAATGAGCAGTTCTTC

j_gene: TRBJ1-1
abundance: few
d_gene: NA
v_gene: TRBV4-1
CDR3aa: CASSQFTERAFF
CDR3nt: TGCGCCAGCAGCCAATTTACAGAGCGGGCTTTCTTT

j_gene: TRBJ1-2
abundance: NA
d_gene: TRBD1
v_gene: TRBV6-5
CDR3aa: CASSGNWDRGSGYTF
CDR3nt: TGTGCCAGCAGTGGAAATTGGGACAGGGGAAGCGGCTACACCTTC

j_gene: TRBJ1-1
abundance: NA
d_gene: NA
v_gene: TRBV27
CDR3aa: CASTPGGGREAFF
CDR3nt: TGTGCCAGCACCCCGGGTGGAGGGCGTGAAGCTTTCTTT

j_gene: TRBJ1-2
abundance: NA
d_gene: NA
v_gene: TRBV18
CDR3aa: CASRTGGMAYGYTF
CDR3nt: TGTGCCAGCCGGACGGGGGGCATGGCCTATGGCTACACCTTC

j_gene: TRBJ1-5
abundance: NA
d_gene: NA
v_gene: TRBV2
CDR3aa: CASRARGGTIINSNQPQHF
CDR3nt: TGTGCCAGCAGGGCCCGGGGGGGTACGATTATTAATAGCAATCAGCCCCAGCATTTT

j_gene: TRBJ1-1
abundance: NA
d_gene: TRBD1
v_gene: TRBV6-5
CDR3aa: CASSLGQGLDEAFF
CDR3nt: TGTGCCAGCAGTCTTGGACAGGGGTTAGATGAAGCTTTCTTT

j_gene: TRBJ2-3
abundance: NA
d_gene: TRBD1
v_gene: TRBV2
CDR3aa: CASRRQGLGTDTQYF
CDR3nt: TGTGCCAGCAGGAGACAGGGTCTTGGGACAGATACGCAGTATTTT

j_gene: TRBJ1-4
abundance: medium-sized
d_gene: NA
v_gene: TRBV7-9
CDR3aa: CASSLERDIGEKLFF
CDR3nt: TGTGCCAGCAGCTTAGAAAGGGACATTGGCGAAAAACTGTTTTTT

j_gene: TRBJ2-1
abundance: NA
d_gene: TRBD1
v_gene: TRBV5-1
CDR3aa: CASSFTDRGGNEQFF
CDR3nt: TGCGCCAGCAGCTTTACGGACAGGGGAGGCAATGAGCAGTTCTTC

j_gene: TRBJ1-2
abundance: NA
d_gene: TRBD1
v_gene: TRBV6-1
CDR3aa: CASSIDRVGNYGYTF
CDR3nt: TGTGCCAGCAGCATCGACAGGGTGGGTAACTATGGCTACACCTTC

j_gene: TRBJ2-7
abundance: NA
d_gene: NA
v_gene: TRBV18
CDR3aa: CASSFTATYEQYF
CDR3nt: TGTGCCAGCTCGTTCACAGCCACCTACGAGCAGTACTTC

j_gene: TRBJ2-3
abundance: NA
d_gene: TRBD2
v_gene: TRBV15
CDR3aa: CATSRGGLAGADTQYF
CDR3nt: TGTGCCACCAGCAGAGGAGGACTAGCGGGAGCCGATACGCAGTATTTT

j_gene: TRBJ2-7
abundance: NA
d_gene: TRBD2
v_gene: TRBV12-5
CDR3aa: CASGLILAGDYEQYF
CDR3nt: TGTGCTAGTGGTTTGATCCTAGCGGGGGATTACGAGCAGTACTTC

j_gene: TRBJ2-1
abundance: NA
d_gene: TRBD2
v_gene: TRBV6-1
CDR3aa: CASSRVAGNNEQFF
CDR3nt: TGTGCCAGCTCAAGGGTAGCGGGAAACAATGAGCAGTTCTTC

j_gene: TRBJ2-2
abundance: NA
d_gene: TRBD1
v_gene: TRBV5-1
CDR3aa: CASSLTGDTGELFF
CDR3nt: TGCGCCAGCAGCCTAACAGGGGACACCGGGGAGCTGTTTTTT

j_gene: TRBJ2-3
abundance: NA
d_gene: TRBD1
v_gene: TRBV29-1
CDR3aa: CSVEGQGYTDTQYF
CDR3nt: TGCAGCGTTGAAGGACAGGGCTACACAGATACGCAGTATTTT

j_gene: TRBJ2-7
abundance: few
d_gene: TRBD2
v_gene: TRBV13
CDR3aa: CASSQLGLAGVFGSMGTYEQYF
CDR3nt: TGTGCCAGCAGCCAGCTCGGGCTAGCGGGAGTTTTCGGTTCCATGGGGACGTACGAGCAGTACTTC

j_gene: TRBJ2-1
abundance: NA
d_gene: NA
v_gene: TRBV6-6
CDR3aa: CASSGLAGRAYNEQFF
CDR3nt: TGTGCCAGCAGTGGGCTCGCTGGCAGGGCTTACAATGAGCAGTTCTTC

j_gene: TRBJ1-4
abundance: NA
d_gene: NA
v_gene: TRBV5-5
CDR3aa: CASSLQGLNEKLFF
CDR3nt: TGTGCCAGCAGCCTGCAGGGGCTTAATGAAAAACTGTTTTTT

j_gene: TRBJ1-1
abundance: few
d_gene: TRBD1
v_gene: TRBV9
CDR3aa: CASTPGTASMNTEAFF
CDR3nt: TGTGCCAGCACTCCCGGGACAGCGTCCATGAACACTGAAGCTTTCTTT

j_gene: TRBJ1-4
abundance: NA
d_gene: TRBD1
v_gene: TRBV27
CDR3aa: CASSAGGATNEKLFF
CDR3nt: TGTGCCAGCAGTGCAGGGGGCGCAACTAATGAAAAACTGTTTTTT

j_gene: TRBJ2-1
abundance: NA
d_gene: TRBD2
v_gene: TRBV6-1
CDR3aa: CASSEKAAGVNEQFF
CDR3nt: TGTGCCAGCAGTGAAAAGGCAGCGGGGGTTAATGAGCAGTTCTTC

j_gene: TRBJ2-5
abundance: NA
d_gene: NA
v_gene: TRBV6-6
CDR3aa: CASSYSSDKLQETQYF
CDR3nt: TGTGCCAGCAGTTACTCTTCGGACAAGCTCCAAGAGACCCAGTACTTC

j_gene: TRBJ2-7
abundance: once
d_gene: NA
v_gene: TRBV11-3
CDR3aa: CASSPRLDAYEQYF
CDR3nt: TGTGCCAGCAGCCCTCGACTAGATGCCTACGAGCAGTACTTC

j_gene: TRBJ1-5
abundance: once
d_gene: NA
v_gene: TRBV7-6
CDR3aa: CASSLEPGSKPQHF
CDR3nt: TGTGCCAGCAGCTTAGAACCAGGGTCTAAGCCCCAGCATTTT

j_gene: TRBJ1-2
abundance: NA
d_gene: NA
v_gene: TRBV5-1
CDR3aa: CASSEDNFGSVDTF
CDR3nt: TGCGCCAGCAGCGAGGACAACTTTGGTTCGGTCGACACCTTC

j_gene: TRBJ1-6
abundance: NA
d_gene: NA
v_gene: TRBV2
CDR3aa: CASSGWTSNSPLHF
CDR3nt: TGTGCCAGCAGTGGATGGACAAGTAATTCACCCCTCCACTTT

j_gene: TRBJ2-5
abundance: NA
d_gene: TRBD2
v_gene: TRBV14
CDR3aa: CASSSTSGGIETQYF
CDR3nt: TGTGCCAGCAGCTCGACTAGCGGGGGGATAGAGACCCAGTACTTC

j_gene: TRBJ1-2
abundance: NA
d_gene: NA
v_gene: TRBV28
CDR3aa: CASSLEQEGYGYTF
CDR3nt: TGTGCCAGCAGTTTGGAACAGGAAGGCTATGGCTACACCTTC

j_gene: TRBJ1-2
abundance: once
d_gene: TRBD1
v_gene: TRBV27
CDR3aa: CASSSTGTGMVYGYTF
CDR3nt: TGTGCCAGCAGTTCCACCGGGACAGGGATGGTCTATGGCTACACCTTC

j_gene: TRBJ2-1
abundance: few
d_gene: NA
v_gene: TRBV5-6
CDR3aa: CASSVRKSSYNEQFF
CDR3nt: TGTGCCAGCAGCGTCCGTAAGAGCTCCTACAATGAGCAGTTCTTC